Sequencing of this T cell receptor (beta chain) was carried out in a study of metastatic and nonmetastatic thyroid tumors. TCRdb re-processed the PCR reads through MiXCR. The data contain 50,000 or so clones, approximately 26% of them seen just once; the ten biggest clones take up about 3.5%. Germline CDR1 is KGHSH and CDR2 is LQKENI. The CDR3 is 15 amino acids. V was pared by 3 bases and J by 2 bases, with 11 bases between. This clone was observed many times. Ahead of thyroid surgery, no patient had received treatment of any kind. This clonotype originated in a male donor with papillary thyroid cancer or a benign thyroid nodule (not recorded which). Some clones in this sample may be carry-over from other donors' samples. The material sequenced was blood. The chain joins TRBV18 to TRBJ1-5; tentative D call: TRBD1 (6 bases). The CDR3 is CASSPGGLGNQPQHF. CDR3 DNA sequence: TGTGCCAGCTCACCGGGGGGCTTGGGCAATCAGCCCCAGCATTTT. Supplemented by reference TRBV18 and TRBJ1-5, the full variable domain reads NAGVMQNPRHLVRRRGQEARLRCSPMKGHSHVYWYRQLPEEGLKFMVYLQKENIIDESGMPKERFSAEFPKEGPSILRIQQVVRGDSAAYFCASSPGGLGNQPQHFGDGTRLSIL.